This TCR beta chain was captured by sequencing in a study of response to subunit inactivated influenza vaccine. J was trimmed by 5 bases and V by 7 bases; bases with no gene match: 12. This CDR3 has 16 residues. Germline CDR1 SEHNR, CDR2 FQNEAQ (reference sequence). TCRdb fed the RT-PCR reads into MiXCR, producing one record per CDR3 protein. The data show about 520,000 distinct CDR3 sequences, with around 25% seen just once and approximately 1.9% held by the top ten. The source was CD4+ T cells sorted from PBMCs, collected more than 4 days after vaccination. V and J are TRBV7-9 and TRBJ2-1, with 9 bases lining up with TRBD2. The TCR sequence derives from a man in his forties or fifties who received an inactivated influenza vaccine. The CDR3 DNA reads TGTGCCAGCATCATTGCGACTAGCGGACTTCACAATGAGCAGTTCTTC. Translated, it gives CASIIATSGLHNEQFF.